This T cell receptor (beta chain) comes out of a study of beta chain features in type 1 diabetes. Turning to the study itself: The patient and healthy donor groups were comparable for age, gender and cell yields.

Broader study findings: The naive, central memory and Treg TCRB repertoires looked more alike in patients than they did in healthy donors. An over-representation of cells with high TCR expression could result from cDNA sequencing. All four CD4+ subsets from Type 1 diabetes patients carried moderately but significantly shorter TCRB CDR3s. Researchers caution that PCR might favor shorter templates, equally among patients and controls.

Remarks on this clone: Its matching antigen is unknown.

The CDR3 runs 15 residues. With 3 bases clipped from V and 1 base from J, the junction kept 6 bases outside the gene matches. Germline CDR1 reads SQVTM; CDR2 reads ANQGSEA. Isolated RNA was reverse transcribed in full, so expressed TCRB transcripts were sequenced. Clones were sequenced by immunoSEQ multiplex PCR, and TCRdb holds only the in-frame ones, with some missing. The top ten clones hold approximately 0.5% of a sample with about 180,000 clones, approximately 8.4% of them seen once. V and J are TRBV29-1 and TRBJ2-3, with 8 bases matching TRBD1. What was sequenced was central memory CD4+ T cells from blood. This TCR was recovered from a man aged 18-30 years with type 1 diabetes. The CDR3 coding sequence is TGCAGCGTTGATCGCCAGGGGGCTGGCACAGATACGCAGTATTTT. Translating it yields CSVDRQGAGTDTQYF.